Listed below are T cell receptor beta chains from one sample, sequenced in a study of blood T cell repertoires in COVID-19. Profiling relied on immunoSEQ multiplex PCR, and the TCRdb table lists in-frame clones only, not all of them. The profile shows approximately 490,000 clones, about nine tenths of them singletons. The sequenced material came from PBMCs or T cells enriched from blood (not recorded which). The receptors were sampled from a woman aged 18-29 years who had recovered from COVID-19. Both conserved end residues are part of each CDR3. A D gene is named only where the DNA matches it firmly. Not all rows give a size; the values are once, few, many and, for expanded clones, a class.

j_call,v_call,d_call,clone_size,cdr3_aa,cdr3_nt
TRBJ2-7,TRBV2,NA,NA,CASSLITVSEQYF,TGTGCCAGCAGTCTTATTACAGTATCCGAGCAGTACTTC
TRBJ2-1,TRBV3-1/TRBV3-2,NA,NA,CASSQDGGSYNEQFF,TGTGCCAGCAGCCAAGACGGGGGTTCCTACAATGAGCAGTTCTTC
TRBJ1-2,TRBV28,TRBD1,NA,CASSLTGGANYGYTF,TGTGCCAGCAGTCTCACAGGGGGCGCGAACTATGGCTACACCTTC
TRBJ1-5,TRBV5-5,NA,NA,CASSLIYSNQPQHF,TGTGCCAGCAGCTTGATATATAGCAATCAGCCCCAGCATTTT
TRBJ1-6,TRBV19,TRBD1,NA,CASTPQGQFNSPLHF,TGTGCCAGTACCCCCCAGGGACAGTTTAATTCACCCCTCCACTTT
TRBJ2-3,TRBV4-1,TRBD1,NA,CASSQVSAGQGVPDTQYF,TGCGCCAGCAGCCAAGTATCGGCTGGACAGGGAGTCCCAGATACGCAGTATTTT
TRBJ2-1,TRBV4-1,TRBD2,NA,CASSQVSAGEQFF,TGCGCCAGCAGCCAAGTTTCAGCGGGGGAACAGTTCTTC
TRBJ2-1,TRBV29-1,NA,NA,CSVEGGVVDEQFF,TGCAGCGTTGAAGGTGGAGTGGTCGATGAGCAGTTCTTC
TRBJ1-6,TRBV11-2,NA,NA,CASSLEGGQVGSPLHF,TGTGCCAGCAGCTTAGAGGGGGGGCAGGTAGGCTCACCCCTCCACTTT
TRBJ1-4,TRBV14,NA,NA,CASSQNVFDSSNEKLFF,TGTGCCAGCAGCCAAAATGTATTCGACAGTTCTAATGAAAAACTGTTTTTT
TRBJ2-3,TRBV7-9,NA,NA,CASSWAKGTLTDTQYF,TGTGCCAGCAGCTGGGCCAAGGGGACTCTCACAGATACGCAGTATTTT
TRBJ1-4,TRBV6-1,NA,NA,CASSEGGVNEKLFF,TGTGCCAGCAGTGAAGGGGGGGTTAATGAAAAACTGTTTTTT
TRBJ1-1,TRBV10-1,NA,few,CASSDPGDTEAFF,TGCGCCAGCAGTGACCCGGGGGATACTGAAGCTTTCTTT
TRBJ1-5,TRBV28,TRBD1,NA,CASSSRGTGGFNQPQHF,TGTGCCAGCAGTTCACGAGGGACAGGAGGATTCAATCAGCCCCAGCATTTT
TRBJ1-1,TRBV27,NA,once,CASSLQGRDTEAFF,TGTGCCAGCAGTCTCCAGGGGCGGGACACTGAAGCTTTCTTT
TRBJ2-3,TRBV28,NA,NA,CASSSGGQADTQYF,TGTGCCAGCAGTTCGGGGGGCCAGGCAGATACGCAGTATTTT
TRBJ2-3,TRBV7-2,TRBD1,NA,CASSFQTGPDTQYF,TGTGCCAGCAGCTTTCAGACAGGGCCAGATACGCAGTATTTT
TRBJ1-5,TRBV2,TRBD1,NA,CASSEARGGQGNGPQHF,TGTGCCAGCAGTGAAGCAAGAGGGGGACAGGGGAACGGGCCCCAGCATTTT
TRBJ1-2,TRBV20-1,NA,NA,CSASPRGYGYTF,TGCAGTGCGAGTCCCCGGGGCTATGGCTACACCTTC
TRBJ1-5,TRBV2,NA,NA,CASSEGALRQPQHF,TGTGCCAGCAGTGAGGGAGCGCTAAGGCAGCCCCAGCATTTT
TRBJ1-6,TRBV6-4,TRBD1,NA,CASSDSVFDRDSPLHF,TGTGCCAGCAGTGACTCCGTTTTCGACAGGGACTCACCCCTCCACTTT
TRBJ1-1,TRBV10-3,TRBD1,NA,CAITPGQGAPGTEAFF,TGTGCCATCACTCCGGGACAGGGGGCGCCCGGCACTGAAGCTTTCTTT
TRBJ2-2,TRBV19,NA,NA,CASSIRGTGELFF,TGTGCCAGTAGTATCCGGGGGACCGGGGAGCTGTTTTTT
TRBJ1-4,TRBV7-6,TRBD1,once,CASSRQGANEKLFF,TGTGCCAGCAGTCGACAGGGGGCTAATGAAAAACTGTTTTTT